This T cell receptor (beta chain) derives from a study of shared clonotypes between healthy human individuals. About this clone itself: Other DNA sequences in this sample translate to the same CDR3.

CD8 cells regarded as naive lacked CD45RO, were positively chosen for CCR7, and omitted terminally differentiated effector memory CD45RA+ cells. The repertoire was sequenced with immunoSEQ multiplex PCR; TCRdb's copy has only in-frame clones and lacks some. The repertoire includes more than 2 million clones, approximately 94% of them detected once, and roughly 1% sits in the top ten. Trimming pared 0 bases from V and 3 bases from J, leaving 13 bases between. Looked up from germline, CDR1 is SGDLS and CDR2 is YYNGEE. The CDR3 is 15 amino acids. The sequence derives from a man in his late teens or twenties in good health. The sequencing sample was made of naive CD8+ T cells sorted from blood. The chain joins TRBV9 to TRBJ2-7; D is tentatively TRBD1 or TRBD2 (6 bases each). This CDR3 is CASSVDGGGSYEQYF. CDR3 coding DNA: TGTGCCAGCAGCGTAGACGGAGGGGGTAGCTACGAGCAGTACTTC.